The entry below describes one T cell receptor (beta chain). It has no known antigen specificity. Qualities for individual bases were not recorded, and no much larger clone is one base off. CD8 naive samples consisted of CD45RO-negative cells that were positively selected for CCR7, yielding a CD45RA+CCR7+ population without TemRA cells. The donors were healthy, HIV-negative adults who had no recently reported acute infections or vaccinations. All donors were Caucasian adults living in Nashville, Tennessee, USA. After blood collection by leukapheresis, PBMCs were isolated using Ficoll-Histopaque density gradient centrifugation and then cryopreserved in the vapor phase of liquid nitrogen. Purity and quantity of every magnetically sorted T cell population were checked by analytical flow cytometry. Genomic DNA was isolated from each sorted fraction and quantified by UV absorbance on a Nanodrop 2000c. The record originates from a study of shared clonotypes between healthy human individuals (dated by TCRdb to 2018 to 2020). About the full investigation: The cohort included three men and two women between 18 and 49 years of age. For each donor, CD4 naive and CD4 memory were each run on three plates, CD8 naive on two plates, and CD8 memory on one plate. Blood TCR repertoires of five healthy adults were deeply sequenced to estimate repertoire size and the extent of clonotype sharing between individuals. To increase sequencing depth and limit assay-specific biases, TCR repertoire library preparation and sequencing were carried out by different laboratories using diverse techniques. Leukapheresis yielded between about 0.85 and 10 billion PBMCs per donor. What the research found in general, with its limitations: Estimated clonotype richness was generally larger for naive than for memory subsets. The small number of donors limited the genetic and exposure-history diversity represented. Higher generation probabilities were observed for clonotypes shared by all four sorted-subset donors than for non-shared clonotypes. Pairwise subsampling indicated that sequencing depth was expected to affect the degree of clonotype sharing among donors. Sampling was restricted to blood, and TCR repertoires in tissue are likely to differ from TCR repertoires in blood. Sharing across a few donors was observed for about 5% of naive CD4, about 3.2% of naive CD8, roughly 2.3% of memory CD4, and around 0.42% of memory CD8 clonotypes. Even with the large sequencing depth, rarefaction of the sorted-subset datasets indicated that sequencing was incomplete.

Trimmed from V: 4 bases; trimmed from J: 5 bases; junction bases lacking a gene match: 13. For CDR1 and CDR2, the germline V gene (reference sequence) lists WNHNN and SYGVQD. The CDR3 goes from the cysteine to the phenylalanine over 16 residues. Solely the CDR3 DNA is kept, with 48 bases framed from the first base. Using the deep immunoSEQ assay, multiplex PCR amplified TCR CDR3 regions from genomic DNA. Extracted genomic DNA from each cell subset was distributed evenly across all wells of several immunoSEQ 96-well plates, and each plate was treated as a replicate. For sorted subsets, each replicate PCR was loaded with roughly 0.2 ug genomic DNA, equivalent to about 30,000 T cell genomes. Purified libraries were quantified with a Qubit 3.0 fluorometer, sized on a Bioanalyzer 2100, and re-quantified with the KAPA Library Quantification kit. Every immunoSEQ 96-well plate was sequenced on a dedicated single-read 150-cycle Illumina NextSeq 550 flow cell. The paper's processing steps were these. Because only junctional sequences without quality scores were contained in the immunoSEQ output, filtering matching that applied to full-length reads could not be performed. Sequences were annotated with PyIR, a Python wrapper for IgBLAST v1.9, using IMGT germline references to assign V/J genes and CDR3. Reads with weak V/J assignments (E-value above 1e-6), missing CDR3, stop codons, out-of-frame junctions, or ambiguous translated residues were removed. V3J clonotypes were defined by identical inferred V gene, J gene, and CDR3 amino acid sequence. Percentage overlap between repertoires was calculated by dividing the number of shared unique clonotypes by the size of the smaller repertoire. Three approaches were used to assess repertoire richness: RTK rarefaction, the Chao1 estimator, and Recon v2.1 estimates of unobserved clonotypes. Generation probabilities were computed with OLGA for all TCRbeta clonotypes obtained by the gDNA method from four donors. In TCRdb, the immuneACCESS table is reduced to in-frame sequences with V and J assigned. These tables do not hold every clone; where another copy was compared, an unresolved V gene accounts for under half, and the others remain unexplained. V, J and clone size are taken as reported in that table, and D and trimming were inferred from the DNA itself. The sample yields millions of clones; roughly 94% were counted once. The top ten clonotypes cover roughly 1% of the sample.

The sample consisted of naive CD8+ T cells sorted from blood. Read against the paper, the sample's cell subset or site label means: CD45RA+CCR7+. The rearrangement combines TRBV10-1 with TRBJ2-7; TRBD2 fits 8 bases in the junction. The clonotype was recovered from a man aged 18-30 years in good health. The nucleotide sequence is given as TGCGCCAGCAGTGGAGGCCTAGCGGGCCTTGTGGACGAGCAGTACTTC. Its coded protein is CASSGGLAGLVDEQYF.